The 19 T cell receptor beta chains in this list originate from one sample, sequenced in a study of control samples from healthy donors and cancer patients. Clones were sequenced by immunoSEQ multiplex PCR, and TCRdb holds only the in-frame ones, with some missing. The sample has 90,000 to 110,000 clones, around 89% seen once. The sequenced material came from blood. The receptors were gathered from a woman in her forties or fifties in good health.

The V gene is TRBV9, the J gene TRBJ1-2; weak D call: TRBD1 (5 bases). In germline, CDR1 is SGDLS, CDR2 YYNGEE. The CDR3 runs 15 residues. V was cut by 1 base and J by 7 bases, with 17 bases left in between. The DNA for the CDR3 is TGTGCCAGCAGCGTAACGAAGGGGCCGGAGGGTGGCTACACCTTC. Amino acid sequence: CASSVTKGPEGGYTF.

This clone was seen a handful of times. The chain couples TRBV7-7 to TRBJ1-4; D remains unclear. The CDR3 is 13 residues long. The V end lost 4 bases, the J end lost 8 bases, and 11 bases lay between the germline ends. The germline CDR1 and CDR2 sequences are SSHAT and FNYEAQ (reference sequence). The CDR3 coding sequence is TGTGCCAGCAGCTGGGCGGTGTCGGAAAAACTGTTTTTT. Residues: CASSWAVSEKLFF.

J is TRBJ2-2 and V is TRBV21-1; the table names TRBD2, a call not compared with the DNA. TRBV21-1 has pseudogene status. There are 13 residues in the CDR3. The CDR3 is CASSYANTGELFF. In DNA, the CDR3 is TGTGCCAGCAGCTATGCGAACACCGGGGAGCTGTTTTTT.

V usage is TRBV24-1 and J usage is TRBJ2-1; 11 nucleotides line up with TRBD2. Germline CDR1 KGHDR, CDR2 SFDVKD. The J segment lost 10 bases and the V segment lost 9 bases, leaving 13 bases of the junction unmatched. CDR3 size: 15 residues. CDR3 DNA sequence: TGTGCCACCGCACTAGCGGGAGTGGCGATTGGGGAGCAGTTCTTC. Translation gives CATALAGVAIGEQFF.

The rearrangement joins TRBV12-3 or TRBV12-4 to TRBJ2-1; D is unresolved. This CDR3 has 13 amino acids. Between the trimmed V and J ends, which lost 6 bases and 10 bases, there was a span of 16 bases. CDR3 loop: CASSPGVPAEQFF. DNA of the CDR3: TGTGCCAGCAGCCCTGGAGTGCCGGCCGAGCAGTTCTTC.

V and J are TRBV7-2 and TRBJ2-5; TRBD1 agrees at 7 bases. CDR3 length: 15 amino acids. The ends lost 8 bases at V and 2 bases at J; junction bases unmatched: 11. Germline V gives CDR1 SGHTA, CDR2 FQGNSA. CDR3 amino acids: CASVGAGTAQETQYF. In nucleotides, the CDR3 is TGTGCCAGCGTAGGGGCAGGGACAGCACAAGAGACCCAGTACTTC.

V is TRBV30 and J is TRBJ2-7; the D is unclear. V was trimmed by 1 base and J by 3 bases, leaving 13 bases between them. Germline lookup yields CDR1 GTSNPN and CDR2 SVGIG (reference sequence). The CDR3 extends over 14 amino acids. CDR3 region: CAWSASISYYEQYF. CDR3 bases: TGTGCCTGGAGTGCTTCGATATCCTACTACGAGCAGTACTTC. The whole variable domain, remainder taken from reference TRBV30 and TRBJ2-7, is SQTIHQWPATLVQPVGSPLSLECTVEGTSNPNLYWYRQAAGRGLQLLFYSVGIGQISSEVPQNLSASRPQDRQFILSSKKLLLSDSGFYLCAWSASISYYEQYFGPGTRLTVT.

The chain combines TRBV19 with TRBJ2-2; the match to TRBD2 covers 10 bases. Per the germline V gene, CDR1 is LNHDA and CDR2 is SQIVND (reference sequence). The CDR3 totals 15 residues. V trimming: 4 bases; J trimming: 4 bases; junction bases outside the gene matches: 3. The DNA for the CDR3 is TGTGCCAGTAGTAGGGGACTAGCGACCACCGGGGAGCTGTTTTTT. Protein: CASSRGLATTGELFF.

The chain carries TRBV18 and TRBJ2-4; no clear D. V was cut by 3 bases and J by 7 bases, with 19 bases left in between. From germline, CDR1 is KGHSH and CDR2 LQKENI. The CDR3 is 16 residues long. In nucleotides, the CDR3 is TGTGCCAGCTCACCTTCCGAAGAGGCCCCCCGGAACATTCAGTACTTC. Translating gives CASSPSEEAPRNIQYF. Full variable domain (missing parts from reference TRBV18 and TRBJ2-4): NAGVMQNPRHLVRRRGQEARLRCSPMKGHSHVYWYRQLPEEGLKFMVYLQKENIIDESGMPKERFSAEFPKEGPSILRIQQVVRGDSAAYFCASSPSEEAPRNIQYFGAGTRLSVL.

The chain is built from TRBV5-1 and TRBJ2-1; D not resolved. This CDR3 has 16 amino acids. Germline V gives CDR1 SGHRS, CDR2 YFSETQ. V shed 4 bases and J shed 0 bases, with 14 bases lying between them. The CDR3, as DNA: TGCGCCAGCAGCCGGATGGGTCACAGCTCCTACAATGAGCAGTTCTTC. Its translation is CASSRMGHSSYNEQFF.

This clone appeared a single time. The chain is built from TRBV14 and TRBJ1-3; D ambiguous. Germline CDR1 reads SGHDN; CDR2 reads FVKESK. V dropped 1 base and J dropped 10 bases, with 11 bases sitting between them. The CDR3 covers 13 residues. The CDR3 loop reads CASSQGQAVTIYF. In DNA form, the CDR3 reads TGTGCCAGCAGCCAAGGGCAGGCCGTAACCATATATTTT.

The chain's CDR3 is CAWSVLLAGGLEQFF. The CDR3 nucleotides are TGTGCCTGGAGTGTACTGCTAGCGGGAGGCCTAGAGCAGTTCTTC. J is TRBJ2-1 and V is TRBV30, with 11 bases identical to TRBD2. The germline gives CDR1 GTSNPN, CDR2 SVGIG (reference sequence). The CDR3 is made up of 15 amino acids. Unmatched junction bases numbered 8, after V lost 0 bases and J lost 10 bases.

A note on this clone: Within the sample, other DNA sequences also encode this same CDR3. The chain recombines TRBV9 with TRBJ2-3; no clear D. V lost 0 bases and J lost 0, with 5 bases in between. This CDR3 has 14 residues. The germline gives CDR1 SGDLS, CDR2 YYNGEE. CDR3 nucleotide sequence: TGTGCCAGCAGCGTAGTCAGCAGCACAGATACGCAGTATTTT. Translated: CASSVVSSTDTQYF.

This clone has a single count. The CDR3 is CSVAEGEGQPQHF. The DNA for the CDR3 is TGCAGCGTAGCAGAAGGGGAGGGACAGCCCCAGCATTTT. This rearrangement joins TRBV29-1 to TRBJ1-5; possible D gene TRBD1, 5 bases. There are 13 residues in the CDR3. Trimming cost V 6 bases and J 7 bases, with 16 bases left between them. Germline V lookup: CDR1 SQVTM, CDR2 ANQGSEA.

V gene TRBV28 combines with J gene TRBJ1-4; 9 bases map to TRBD1. The CDR3 is made up of 15 amino acids. The germline CDR1 and CDR2 sequences are MDHEN and SYDVKM. The V segment lost 5 bases and the J segment 8 bases; nucleotides outside the gene matches: 9. CDR3: CASSANRGLREKLFF. The CDR3 DNA follows: TGTGCCAGCAGTGCAAACAGGGGGCTGCGGGAAAAACTGTTTTTT.

The gene calls are TRBV15 and TRBJ2-2; 13 bases line up with TRBD2. This CDR3 region has 17 residues. The germline V gene has CDR1 LNHNV and CDR2 YYDKDF (reference sequence). V lost 5 bases to trimming and J lost 7 bases; unmatched junction nucleotides: 10. The CDR3 sequence is CATSGGLAGVKIGELFF. The CDR3, as DNA: TGTGCCACCAGCGGTGGACTAGCGGGAGTCAAGATCGGGGAGCTGTTTTTT.

This chain links TRBV7-2 with TRBJ1-5; D remains ambiguous. The CDR3 consists of 16 residues. Per germline, CDR1 SGHTA and CDR2 FQGNSA. Trimming took 5 bases from V and 0 from J, leaving 14 bases between them. CDR3 DNA: TGTGCCAGCAGCCCAACGGACGGTTATAGCAATCAGCCCCAGCATTTT. Its protein product is CASSPTDGYSNQPQHF.

The CDR3 sequence: CASSYAETQYF. DNA of the CDR3: TGTGCCAGCAGTTATGCAGAGACCCAGTACTTC. The rearrangement joins TRBV6-6 to TRBJ2-5; D gene ambiguous. V was cut by 3 bases and J by 4 bases, with 3 bases left in between. CDR3 size: 11 residues. CDR1 and CDR2 (germline): MNHNY, SVGAGI (reference sequence).

For the CDR3, the DNA is TGTGCCAGCAGTTACTCTCCGACGGGCACTGAAGCTTTCTTT. This codes for CASSYSPTGTEAFF. This sequence joins TRBV6-2 or TRBV6-3 and TRBJ1-1, with D unclear. The ends were cut back, 0 bases at V and 4 bases at J, with 9 bases in the middle. Germline V gene lookup returns CDR1 MNHEY and CDR2 SVGEGT. The CDR3 consists of 14 residues.